Each of the 9 T cell receptor beta chains below was sequenced from the same sample in a study of beta chain features in type 1 diabetes. Notes on the study in general: Shortening that was moderate but significant affected the TCRB CDR3s of Type 1 diabetes patients in all four CD4+ subsets.

Every isolated RNA sample was fully reverse transcribed, so sequencing captured expressed TCRB transcripts. The protocol was immunoSEQ multiplex PCR, while the TCRdb copy is restricted to in-frame clones and leaves out a portion. The sample shows around 710,000 clones, approximately 13% of them seen only once. Their target antigens are unknown. Sample: naive CD4+ T cells from blood. These receptors all stem from a man in his thirties or forties with type 1 diabetes.

This clone was seen a few times. V gene TRBV7-8 combines with J gene TRBJ2-7; D might be TRBD1 (6 bases). Germline lookup yields CDR1 SGHVS and CDR2 FQNEAQ. Trimming shortened V by 1 base and J by 4 bases, and 11 bases separated the two germline ends. This CDR3 contains 14 residues. The CDR3 DNA sequence: TGTGCCAGCAGCTTAGAAAGGGGGAAGTACGAGCAGTACTTC. This codes for CASSLERGKYEQYF.

A few counts support this clone. The chain joins TRBV15 to TRBJ2-7; the D is unclear. Trimming removed 3 bases at V and 0 bases at J, with 9 bases between. The CDR3 contains 14 residues. From germline, CDR1 is LNHNV and CDR2 YYDKDF (reference sequence). In DNA, the CDR3 is TGTGCCACCAGCAGTGAGACAACCTCCTACGAGCAGTACTTC. Amino acid sequence: CATSSETTSYEQYF.

The sample holds a few counts of this clone. This chain links TRBV29-1 with TRBJ1-2, with a weak D call TRBD1 (6 bases). The CDR3 has 13 amino acids. Germline V gives CDR1 SQVTM, CDR2 ANQGSEA. Trimming took 4 bases from V and 1 from J, leaving 10 bases between them. The CDR3 region has the DNA TGCAGCGTTGGACAGGTTCTTAACTATGGCTACACCTTC. The encoded protein is CSVGQVLNYGYTF.

This clone occurred a few times. This chain joins TRBV9 and TRBJ2-7, with 9 bases aligning to TRBD2. Unmatched junction bases numbered 10, after V lost 3 bases and J lost 0 bases. Germline lookup yields CDR1 SGDLS and CDR2 YYNGEE. CDR3 length equals 17 residues. Here the CDR3 DNA reads TGTGCCAGCAGCGCCTCTGAATCTAGCGGGGACTCCTACGAGCAGTACTTC. Encoded protein: CASSASESSGDSYEQYF.

The chain is built from TRBV19 and TRBJ1-5, with 7 bases aligning to TRBD1. Germline V CDR1 and CDR2: LNHDA, SQIVND (reference sequence). This CDR3 comprises 15 residues. Unmatched junction bases numbered 7, after V lost 4 bases and J lost 4 bases. The CDR3 sequence is CASSTPPTGNQPQHF. CDR3 coding DNA: TGTGCCAGTAGTACCCCCCCGACAGGGAATCAGCCCCAGCATTTT.

CDR3 residues: CASSVDPDGGGLSIQYF. The CDR3 DNA sequence: TGTGCCAGCAGCGTAGATCCGGACGGGGGCGGGCTGAGCATTCAGTACTTC. The chain joins TRBV9 to TRBJ2-4; D may be TRBD1 or TRBD2 (6 bases each). The CDR3 contains 17 residues. Trimming left V 0 bases short and J 9 bases short, with 22 bases between. Germline values: CDR1 SGDLS, CDR2 YYNGEE.

The chain uses TRBV14 and TRBJ2-1, with D perhaps matching TRBD2 (6 bases). V was trimmed by 2 bases and J by 6 bases, leaving 17 bases between them. CDR1 SGHDN and CDR2 FVKESK come from the germline V gene. The length of the CDR3 is 16 residues. CDR3 residues: CASSQIAPLGGNEQFF. The CDR3, as DNA: TGTGCCAGCAGCCAAATAGCGCCTCTCGGGGGCAATGAGCAGTTCTTC.

This clone was recorded a few times. The rearrangement links TRBV5-6 to TRBJ2-1, with 7 bases matching TRBD1. The CDR3 sequence is 14 residues long. V trimming: 5 bases; J trimming: 7 bases; junction bases outside the gene matches: 9. From germline, CDR1 is SGHDT and CDR2 YYEEEE. The CDR3 bases are TGTGCCAGCAGACGGACGAGGGGGCATAATGAGCAGTTCTTC. Translating it yields CASRRTRGHNEQFF.

This clone has more than one count but fewer than ten. V usage is TRBV6-6 and J usage is TRBJ1-6; a weak D match, TRBD1 (5 bases). CDR3 length: 12 residues. Germline CDR1 and CDR2: MNHNY and SVGAGI (reference sequence). V lost 11 bases, J lost 10 bases, and 15 bases lay in between. Written as DNA, the CDR3 is TGTGCCGGCGGGGGAACAAGATCACCCCTCCACTTT. It specifies CAGGGTRSPLHF.